The T cell receptor beta chain under discussion was sequenced for a study of blood T cell repertoires in COVID-19. As for the study in general: Cohort 3 donors counted as recovered after two negative PCRs, clearance, or resolved symptoms. Nucleic acid was either cDNA or gDNA, and it came from T cells, B-cell-depleted T cells, or PBMCs.

Trimming shortened V by 6 bases and J by 7 bases, and 15 bases separated the two germline ends. The V gene's germline CDR1 is SGHTA and CDR2 FQGNSA. The CDR3 spans 14 residues. Participants spanned ages about 18 to 90 years and resided in roughly 22 US areas. Methods used by the authors: For nucleated cells, counts were estimated from reference gene primer amplification. Data came from immunoSEQ multiplex PCR; TCRdb stores just in-frame clones and leaves some out. V and J calls and clone size are as listed in that table; D and trimming were resolved from the DNA. The sample carries some 160,000 clones, less than 80% recorded once.

The sequence was collected from a woman in her 70s in a cohort exposed to, infected with or recovered from COVID-19 (not recorded which). Material: PBMCs or T cells enriched from blood (not recorded which). The chain is built from TRBV7-2 and TRBJ2-2, with D perhaps matching TRBD1 (6 bases). The CDR3 is CASSSDSPGGELFF. CDR3 DNA sequence: TGTGCCAGCAGTTCGGACAGTCCGGGCGGGGAGCTGTTTTTT.